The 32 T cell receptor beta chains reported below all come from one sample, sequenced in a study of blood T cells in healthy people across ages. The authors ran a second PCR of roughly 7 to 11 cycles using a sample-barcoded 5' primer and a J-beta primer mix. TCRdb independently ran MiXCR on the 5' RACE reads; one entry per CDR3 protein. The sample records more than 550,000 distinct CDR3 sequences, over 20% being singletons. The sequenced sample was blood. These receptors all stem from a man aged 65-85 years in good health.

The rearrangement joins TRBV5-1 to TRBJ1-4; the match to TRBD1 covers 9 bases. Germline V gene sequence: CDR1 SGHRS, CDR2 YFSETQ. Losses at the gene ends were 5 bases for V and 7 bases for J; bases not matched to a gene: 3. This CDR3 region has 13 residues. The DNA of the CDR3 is TGCGCCAGCAGTGGGACAGGGCGTGAAAAACTGTTTTTT. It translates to CASSGTGREKLFF.

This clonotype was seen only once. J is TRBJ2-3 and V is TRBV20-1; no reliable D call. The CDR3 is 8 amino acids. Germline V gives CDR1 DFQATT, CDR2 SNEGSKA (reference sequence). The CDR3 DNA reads TGCAATGCAGATACGCAGTATTTT. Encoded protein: CNADTQYF.

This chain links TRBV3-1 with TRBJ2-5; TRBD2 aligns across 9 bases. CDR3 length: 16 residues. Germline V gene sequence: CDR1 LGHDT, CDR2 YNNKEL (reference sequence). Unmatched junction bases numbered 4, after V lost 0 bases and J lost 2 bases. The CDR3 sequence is CASSQDRLAGQETQYF. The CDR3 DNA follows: TGTGCCAGCAGCCAAGATCGGCTAGCGGGGCAAGAGACCCAGTACTTC.

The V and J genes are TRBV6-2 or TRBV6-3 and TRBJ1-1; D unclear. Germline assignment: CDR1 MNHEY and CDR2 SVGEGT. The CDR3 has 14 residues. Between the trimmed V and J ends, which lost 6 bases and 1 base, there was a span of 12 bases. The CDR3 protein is CASRWTGENTEAFF. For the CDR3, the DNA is TGTGCCAGCAGGTGGACGGGAGAGAACACTGAAGCTTTCTTT.

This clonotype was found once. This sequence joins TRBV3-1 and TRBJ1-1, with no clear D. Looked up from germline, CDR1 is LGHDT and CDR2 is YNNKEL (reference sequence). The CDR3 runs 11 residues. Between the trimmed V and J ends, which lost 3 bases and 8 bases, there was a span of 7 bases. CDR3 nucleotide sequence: TGTGCCAGCAGCCATATAGGGGAAGCTTTCTTT. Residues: CASSHIGEAFF.

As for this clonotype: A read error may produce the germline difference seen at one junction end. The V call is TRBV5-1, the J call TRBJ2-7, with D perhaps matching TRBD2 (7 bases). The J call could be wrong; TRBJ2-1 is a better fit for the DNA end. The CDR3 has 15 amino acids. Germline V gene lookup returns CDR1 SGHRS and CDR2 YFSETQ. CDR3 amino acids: CANSWGGGRANEQFF. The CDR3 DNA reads TGCGCCAACAGCTGGGGCGGGGGCCGCGCGAATGAGCAGTTCTTC.

The CDR3 DNA is TGCGCCAGCAGCCAAGATTATAGCAGGGGTTATAATTCACCCCTCCACTTT. Translating gives CASSQDYSRGYNSPLHF. V is TRBV4-3 and J is TRBJ1-6, with D perhaps TRBD1 (6 bases). The germline V gene encodes CDR1 LGHNA and CDR2 YSLEER. The CDR3 totals 17 residues. Trimming cost V 0 bases and J 4 bases, with 13 bases left between them.

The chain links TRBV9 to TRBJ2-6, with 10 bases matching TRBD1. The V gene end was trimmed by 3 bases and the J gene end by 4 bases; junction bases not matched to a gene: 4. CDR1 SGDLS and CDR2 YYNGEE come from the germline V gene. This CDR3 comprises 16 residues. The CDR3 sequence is CASSGGQGLGANVLTF. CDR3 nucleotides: TGTGCCAGCAGCGGGGGACAGGGGCTGGGGGCCAACGTCCTGACTTTC.

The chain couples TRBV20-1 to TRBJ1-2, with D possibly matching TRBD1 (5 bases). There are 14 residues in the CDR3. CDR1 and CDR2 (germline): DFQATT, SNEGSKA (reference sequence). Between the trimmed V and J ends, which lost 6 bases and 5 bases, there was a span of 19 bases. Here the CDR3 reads CSALINARGYGYTF. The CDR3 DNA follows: TGCAGTGCCTTGATCAATGCTCGGGGGTATGGCTACACCTTC.

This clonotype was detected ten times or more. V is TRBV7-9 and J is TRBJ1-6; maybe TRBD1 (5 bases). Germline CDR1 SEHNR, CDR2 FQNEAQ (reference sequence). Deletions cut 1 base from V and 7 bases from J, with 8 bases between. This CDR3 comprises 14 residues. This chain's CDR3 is CASSLDGANSPLHF. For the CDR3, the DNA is TGTGCCAGCAGCTTAGACGGGGCCAATTCACCCCTCCACTTT. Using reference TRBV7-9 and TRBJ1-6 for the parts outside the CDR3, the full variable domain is DTGVSQNPRHKITKRGQNVTFRCDPISEHNRLYWYRQTLGQGPEFLTYFQNEAQLEKSRLLSDRFSAERPKGSFSTLEIQRTEQGDSAMYLCASSLDGANSPLHFGNGTRLTVT.

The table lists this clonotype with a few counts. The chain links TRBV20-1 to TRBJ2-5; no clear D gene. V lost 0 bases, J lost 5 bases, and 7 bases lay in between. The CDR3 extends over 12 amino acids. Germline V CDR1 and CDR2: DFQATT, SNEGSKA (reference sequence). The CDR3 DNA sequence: TGCAGTGCTAGAGAGCCGTTGGAGACCCAGTACTTC. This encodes CSAREPLETQYF.

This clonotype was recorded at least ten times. CDR3 loop: CATSSGGTGEKLFF. The CDR3 DNA reads as TGTGCCACCAGCAGTGGAGGGACCGGGGAAAAACTGTTTTTT. The chain recombines TRBV15 with TRBJ1-4; TRBD1 is a possible D gene (5 bases). This CDR3 has 14 amino acids. The V gene lost 3 bases and the J gene lost 8 bases, with 13 bases spanning the gap. Germline assignment: CDR1 LNHNV and CDR2 YYDKDF (reference sequence). The variable domain in full, completed from reference TRBV15 and TRBJ1-4, reads DAMVIQNPRYQVTQFGKPVTLSCSQTLNHNVMYWYQQKSSQAPKLLFHYYDKDFNNEADTPDNFQSRRPNTSFCFLDIRSPGLGDTAMYLCATSSGGTGEKLFFGSGTQLSVL.

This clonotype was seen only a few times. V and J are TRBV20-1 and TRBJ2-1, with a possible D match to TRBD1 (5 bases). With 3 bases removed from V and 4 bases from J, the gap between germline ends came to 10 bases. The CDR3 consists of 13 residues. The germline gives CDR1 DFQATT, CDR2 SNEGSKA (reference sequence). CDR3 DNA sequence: TGCAGTGCTAGCGGCCCAGGGTACAATGAGCAGTTCTTC. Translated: CSASGPGYNEQFF.

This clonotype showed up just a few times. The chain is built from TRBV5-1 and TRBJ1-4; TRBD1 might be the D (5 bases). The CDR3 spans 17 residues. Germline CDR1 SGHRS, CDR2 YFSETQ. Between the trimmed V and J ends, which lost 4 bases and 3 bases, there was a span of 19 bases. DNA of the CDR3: TGCGCCAGCAGCCCGGGGGACCCTGGGCCGCCTAATGAAAAACTGTTTTTT. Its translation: CASSPGDPGPPNEKLFF.

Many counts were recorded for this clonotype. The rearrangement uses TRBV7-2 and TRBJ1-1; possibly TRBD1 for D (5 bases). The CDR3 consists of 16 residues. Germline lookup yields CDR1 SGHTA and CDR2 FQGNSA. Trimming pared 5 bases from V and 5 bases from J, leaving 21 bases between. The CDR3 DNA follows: TGTGCCAGCAGCCTACTCCTTCCGGATGCAGGGACTGAAGCTTTCTTT. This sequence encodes CASSLLLPDAGTEAFF.

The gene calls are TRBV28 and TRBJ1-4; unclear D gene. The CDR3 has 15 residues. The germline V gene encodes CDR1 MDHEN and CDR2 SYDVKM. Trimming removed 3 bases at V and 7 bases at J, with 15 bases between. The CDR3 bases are TGTGCCAGCAGTTTTGGGCCGGATAGCGTTGAAAAACTGTTTTTT. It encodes CASSFGPDSVEKLFF.

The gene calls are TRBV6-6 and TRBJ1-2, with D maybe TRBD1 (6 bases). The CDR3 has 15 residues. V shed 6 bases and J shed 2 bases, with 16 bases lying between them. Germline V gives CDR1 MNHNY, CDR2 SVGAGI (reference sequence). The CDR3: CASRISDRRNYGYTF. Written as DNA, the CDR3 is TGTGCCAGCAGAATCTCGGACAGAAGAAACTATGGCTACACCTTC.

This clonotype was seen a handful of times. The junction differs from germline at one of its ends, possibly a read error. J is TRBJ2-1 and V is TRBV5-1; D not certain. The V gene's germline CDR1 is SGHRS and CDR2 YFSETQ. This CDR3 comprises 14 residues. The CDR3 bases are TGTGCCAGCAGCTTACAGAGCTCCTACAATGAGCAGTTCTTC. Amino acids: CASSLQSSYNEQFF.

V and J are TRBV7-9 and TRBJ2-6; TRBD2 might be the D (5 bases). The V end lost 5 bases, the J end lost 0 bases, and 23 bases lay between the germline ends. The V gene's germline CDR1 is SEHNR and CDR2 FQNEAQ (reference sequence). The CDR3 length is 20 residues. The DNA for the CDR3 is TGTGCCAGCAGCCCGATCACGGTTCTTAGACGGGACTCTGGGGCCAACGTCCTGACTTTC. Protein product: CASSPITVLRRDSGANVLTF.

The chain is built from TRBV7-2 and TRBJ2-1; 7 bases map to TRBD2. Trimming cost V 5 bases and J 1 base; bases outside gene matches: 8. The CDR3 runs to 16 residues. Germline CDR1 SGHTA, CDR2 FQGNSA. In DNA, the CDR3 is TGTGCCAGCAGCATCGGGGGGACGGGGTCCTACAATGAGCAGTTCTTC. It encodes CASSIGGTGSYNEQFF.

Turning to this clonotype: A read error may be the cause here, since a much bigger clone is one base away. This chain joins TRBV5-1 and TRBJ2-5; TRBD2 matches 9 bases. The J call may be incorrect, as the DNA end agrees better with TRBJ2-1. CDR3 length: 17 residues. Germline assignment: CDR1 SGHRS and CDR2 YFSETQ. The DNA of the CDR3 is TGCGCCAGCAGCGTGTACCTTTCCGGGACTAGCAGGGATGAGCAGTTCTTC. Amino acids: CASSVYLSGTSRDEQFF.

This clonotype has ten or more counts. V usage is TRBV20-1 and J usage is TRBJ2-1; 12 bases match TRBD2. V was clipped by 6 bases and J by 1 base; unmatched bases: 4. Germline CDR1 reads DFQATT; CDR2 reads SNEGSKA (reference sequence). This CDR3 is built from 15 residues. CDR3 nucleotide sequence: TGCAGTGCAGTACTAGCGGGGGGTTCCTACAATGAGCAGTTCTTC. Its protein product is CSAVLAGGSYNEQFF.

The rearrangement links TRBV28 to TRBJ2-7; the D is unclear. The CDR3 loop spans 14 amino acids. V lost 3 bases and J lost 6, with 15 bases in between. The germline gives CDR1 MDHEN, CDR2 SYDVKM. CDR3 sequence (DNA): TGTGCCAGCAGTTTCTGGAGACCCAAGAGCGAGCAGTACTTC. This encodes CASSFWRPKSEQYF.

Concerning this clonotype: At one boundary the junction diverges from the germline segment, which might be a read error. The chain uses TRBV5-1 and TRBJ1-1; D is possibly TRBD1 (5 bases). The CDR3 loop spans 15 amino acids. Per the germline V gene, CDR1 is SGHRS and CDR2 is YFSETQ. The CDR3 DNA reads TGCGCCAGCAGCCCTAGGGACGCCTTGGGCACTGGAGCTTTCTTT. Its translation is CASSPRDALGTGAFF.

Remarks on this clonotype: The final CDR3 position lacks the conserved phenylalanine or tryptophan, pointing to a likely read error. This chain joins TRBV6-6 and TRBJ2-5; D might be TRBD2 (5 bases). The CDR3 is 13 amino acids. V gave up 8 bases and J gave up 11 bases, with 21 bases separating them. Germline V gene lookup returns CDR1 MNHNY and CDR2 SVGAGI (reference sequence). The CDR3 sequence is CASGSSGLGEQYV. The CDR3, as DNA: TGTGCCAGCGGCTCCTCAGGTCTTGGGGAGCAGTACGTC.

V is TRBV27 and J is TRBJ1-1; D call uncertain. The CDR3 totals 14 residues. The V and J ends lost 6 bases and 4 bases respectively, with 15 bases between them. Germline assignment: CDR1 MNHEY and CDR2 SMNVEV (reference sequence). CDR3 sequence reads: CASSLLDSPTEAFF. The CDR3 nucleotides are TGTGCCAGCAGCCTACTGGACTCTCCCACTGAAGCTTTCTTT.

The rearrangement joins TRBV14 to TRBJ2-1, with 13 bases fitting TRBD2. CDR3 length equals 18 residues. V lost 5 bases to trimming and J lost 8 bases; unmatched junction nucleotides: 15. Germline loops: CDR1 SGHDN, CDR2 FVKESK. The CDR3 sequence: CASSFGLAGVVLWDEQFF. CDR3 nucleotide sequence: TGTGCCAGCAGCTTCGGACTAGCGGGAGTCGTGTTATGGGATGAGCAGTTCTTC. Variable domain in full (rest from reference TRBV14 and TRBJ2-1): EAGVTQFPSHSVIEKGQTVTLRCDPISGHDNLYWYRRVMGKEIKFLLHFVKESKQDESGMPNNRFLAERTGGTYSTLKVQPAELEDSGVYFCASSFGLAGVVLWDEQFFGPGTRLTVL.

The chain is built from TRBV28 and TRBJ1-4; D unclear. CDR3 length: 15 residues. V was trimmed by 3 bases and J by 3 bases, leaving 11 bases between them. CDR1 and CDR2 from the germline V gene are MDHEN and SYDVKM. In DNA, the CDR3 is TGTGCCAGCAGTTTTGTCGGGGTGGCTAATGAAAAACTGTTTTTT. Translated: CASSFVGVANEKLFF.

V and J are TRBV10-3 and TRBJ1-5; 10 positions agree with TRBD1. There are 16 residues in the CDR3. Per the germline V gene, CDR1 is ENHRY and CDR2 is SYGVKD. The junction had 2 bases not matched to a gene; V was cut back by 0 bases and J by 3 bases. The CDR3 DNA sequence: TGTGCCATCAGTGAGTCGACAGGGGGCAACAATCAGCCCCAGCATTTT. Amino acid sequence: CAISESTGGNNQPQHF.

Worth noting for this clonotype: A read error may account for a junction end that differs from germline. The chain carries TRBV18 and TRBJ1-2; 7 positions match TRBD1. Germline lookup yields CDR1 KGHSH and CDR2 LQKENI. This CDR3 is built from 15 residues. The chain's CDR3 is CASSPQSGQNYGYTF. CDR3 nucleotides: TGTGCCAGCTCGCCACAATCGGGACAGAACTATGGCTACACCTTC.

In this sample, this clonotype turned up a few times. The CDR3 region has the DNA TGTGCCAGCAGTTTACAGGTTGCCGGGGAGCTGTTTTTT. Translating gives CASSLQVAGELFF. The rearrangement links TRBV12-3 or TRBV12-4 to TRBJ2-2; no reliable D call. V shed 2 bases and J shed 6 bases, with 7 bases lying between them. The CDR3 length is 13 residues.

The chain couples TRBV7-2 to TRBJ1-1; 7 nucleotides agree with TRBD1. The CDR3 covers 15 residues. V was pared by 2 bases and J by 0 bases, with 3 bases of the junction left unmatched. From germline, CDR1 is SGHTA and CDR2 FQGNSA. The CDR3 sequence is CASSLRGQMNTEAFF. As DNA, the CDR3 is TGTGCCAGCAGCTTAAGGGGACAGATGAACACTGAAGCTTTCTTT. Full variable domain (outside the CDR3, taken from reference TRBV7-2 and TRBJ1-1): GAGVSQSPSNKVTEKGKDVELRCDPISGHTALYWYRQSLGQGLEFLIYFQGNSAPDKSGLPSDRFSAERTGGSVSTLTIQRTQQEDSAVYLCASSLRGQMNTEAFFGQGTRLTVV.